These 9 T cell receptor beta chains were sequenced from one sample in a study of blood T cells in healthy people across ages (dated by TCRdb to between 2015 and 2016). The library was built by means of 5' RACE. The instrument given in TCRdb is Illumina HiSeq 2500. A second about 7 to 11 cycle PCR used a sample-barcoded 5' primer and a J-beta primer mix. The public sequencing data were trimmed at Q25 with fastp and processed into clonotypes with MiXCR by TCRdb, which kept only in-frame beta chains. Rows are unified per CDR3 protein, each entry keeping the most common DNA and genes. A total of 1.5 million to 1.9 million distinct CDR3 sequences appear in this sample, approximately 43% of them only once. Jointly, the top ten make up approximately 4.1% of the sample. Source material: blood. These receptors came from a woman between 18 and 29 years old in good health.

This clonotype was seen more than once but under ten times. V and J are TRBV27 and TRBJ2-5; 14 nucleotides align to TRBD2. The CDR3 covers 15 residues. The V and J ends lost 7 bases and 5 bases, in that order; junction bases with no gene match: 6. Germline V gene sequence: CDR1 MNHEY, CDR2 SMNVEV (reference sequence). The CDR3 nucleotides read TGTGCCAGCAAATCGGGACTAGCGGGAGTGGAGACCCAGTACTTC. Protein sequence: CASKSGLAGVETQYF.

The CDR3 coding sequence is TGTGCCAGCAGCGCAGGGGGTTCAACTAATGAAAAACTGTTTTTT. This gives the protein CASSAGGSTNEKLFF. This chain connects TRBV9 to TRBJ1-4; TRBD1 aligns across 7 bases. Germline V gene sequence: CDR1 SGDLS, CDR2 YYNGEE. The CDR3 covers 15 residues. After removal of 3 bases from V and 0 bases from J, the junction contained 2 bases not matched to a gene.

This clonotype was counted between two and nine times. The chain links TRBV20-1 to TRBJ2-1; D may be TRBD2 (7 bases). V shed 6 bases and J shed 4 bases, with 19 bases lying between them. Germline loops: CDR1 DFQATT, CDR2 SNEGSKA (reference sequence). The length of the CDR3 is 15 residues. DNA for the CDR3: TGCAGTGCCAAAAAGCGGGAAGGGGGTTACAATGAGCAGTTCTTC. Translated, it gives CSAKKREGGYNEQFF.

With respect to this clonotype: It may be a read error: a sequence one base away is much more abundant. The chain combines TRBV20-1 with TRBJ2-7; either TRBD1 or TRBD2 may supply D (5 bases each). The CDR3 covers 14 residues. The V end was cut by 6 bases, the J end by 0 bases, with 15 bases between. Germline CDR1 DFQATT, CDR2 SNEGSKA (reference sequence). The CDR3 nucleotides read TGCAGTGCGGGACGGGAAAGAAGCTCCTACGAGCAGTACTTC. It encodes CSAGRERSSYEQYF.

The sample holds a few counts of this clonotype. V usage is TRBV18 and J usage is TRBJ1-1; 7 nucleotides match TRBD1. Per the germline V gene, CDR1 is KGHSH and CDR2 is LQKENI. The V and J ends lost 0 bases and 2 bases, in that order; junction bases with no gene match: 3. The CDR3 has 15 residues. The CDR3 here is CASSPPTGSNTEAFF. The CDR3 DNA follows: TGTGCCAGCTCACCACCGACAGGGAGCAACACTGAAGCTTTCTTT.

This clonotype was seen a single time. The chain combines TRBV4-1 with TRBJ2-1, with no clear D. Germline CDR1 is MGHRA and CDR2 is YSYEKL. CDR3 length: 19 residues. The germline V and J ends were trimmed by 0 bases and 13 bases, with 31 bases remaining between them. The CDR3 nucleotides are TGCGCCAGCAGCCAAGAATTAAGGGAACGCCCTATTTGGAAGGAGACCCAGTTCTTC. Translation gives CASSQELRERPIWKETQFF.

The sample holds a few counts of this clonotype. V gene TRBV4-1 combines with J gene TRBJ2-1, with D perhaps TRBD2 (6 bases). Germline V lookup: CDR1 MGHRA, CDR2 YSYEKL. The CDR3 consists of 17 residues. V was clipped by 4 bases and J by 4 bases, with 20 bases between them. CDR3 nucleotides: TGCGCCAGCAGCCCCATAGTCGGGGGTCCATCGTACAATGAGCAGTTCTTC. Its protein is CASSPIVGGPSYNEQFF.

The V call is TRBV3-1, the J call TRBJ1-5, with unresolved D. The V end lost 5 bases, the J end lost 2 bases, and 16 bases lay between the germline ends. Germline V gene sequence: CDR1 LGHDT, CDR2 YNNKEL (reference sequence). The CDR3 runs to 16 residues. CDR3 sequence reads: CASSNLGGRGNQPQHF. The CDR3 nucleotides read TGTGCCAGCAGCAACCTAGGAGGGAGGGGCAATCAGCCCCAGCATTTT.

The chain recombines TRBV12-3 or TRBV12-4 with TRBJ1-6; 10 nucleotides match TRBD1. J gave up 10 bases and V 7 bases, and 7 bases lay outside the gene matches. The CDR3 loop spans 14 amino acids. The CDR3 sequence is CASKRTGGNSPLHF. The CDR3 bases are TGTGCCAGCAAGAGGACAGGGGGAAACTCACCCCTCCACTTT.